This T cell receptor (beta chain) derives from a study of blood T cell repertoires in COVID-19. Study-wide background: There were acute and convalescent COVID-19 samples, and they came from the United States, Italy and Spain.

TCRdb keeps only in-frame clones here, not all; method: immunoSEQ multiplex PCR. The sample lists about 280,000 clones; around 85% were seen once. Among Cohort 3 donors, those recovered had two negative PCRs, clearance, or symptom resolution. This CDR3 contains 16 residues. The V and J ends lost 4 bases and 1 base, in that order; junction bases with no gene match: 6. Looked up from germline, CDR1 is KGHSH and CDR2 is LQKENI. The sequenced sample consisted of PBMCs or T cells enriched from blood (not recorded which). The TCR originated in a woman aged 50 to 65 who had recovered from COVID-19. V gene TRBV18 combines with J gene TRBJ2-2, with 7 bases that match TRBD1. The CDR3 spells CASSQGTVLNTGELFF. Here the CDR3 DNA reads TGTGCCAGCTCACAGGGGACAGTCCTGAACACCGGGGAGCTGTTTTTT.